A selection of T cell receptor beta chains follows, all from one sample in a study of OX40 agonist ivuxolimab in advanced cancers. Profiled with immunoSEQ multiplex PCR; TCRdb holds only in-frame clones, not every one. The table lists about 48,000 clones, 85% to 95% of them singletons, with around 6.7% in the top ten. Sequencing was performed on CD4+ or CD8+ T cells sorted from blood, taken in a trial of the OX40 agonist ivuxolimab. The receptor source for this set is an adult with an advanced solid tumor such as melanoma, head and neck, liver or kidney cancer. Both conserved end residues are part of each CDR3. A D gene is named only where the DNA matches it firmly. A clone size is listed for some rows: how often the clone was seen (once, few, many), or a class if it is expanded.

V	J	D	length	size	CDR3	DNA
TRBV15	TRBJ1-1	.	12	.	CATSPGGTEAFF	TGTGCCACCAGCCCGGGGGGCACTGAAGCTTTCTTT
TRBV11-1	TRBJ2-5	.	17	.	CASSLDAGLSLQETQYF	TGTGCCAGCAGCTTAGATGCAGGACTATCCCTTCAAGAGACCCAGTACTTC
TRBV5-5	TRBJ1-1	.	14	.	CASSFRGLNTEAFF	TGTGCCAGCAGCTTCAGGGGACTGAACACTGAAGCTTTCTTT
TRBV7-6	TRBJ1-2	TRBD1	16	.	CASSLELGGRGYGYTF	TGTGCCAGCAGCTTAGAGCTAGGGGGCAGGGGCTATGGCTACACCTTC
TRBV6-5	TRBJ2-2	.	15	.	CASSYRAGNTGELFF	TGTGCCAGCAGTTACAGGGCAGGGAACACCGGGGAGCTGTTTTTT
TRBV6-4	TRBJ1-6	TRBD1	14	.	CASRDRGDNSPLHF	TGTGCCAGCAGGGACAGGGGAGATAATTCACCCCTCCACTTT
TRBV29-1	TRBJ2-5	.	14	once	CSVVRVGGEETQYF	TGCAGCGTTGTTAGGGTGGGGGGCGAGGAGACCCAGTACTTC
TRBV19	TRBJ2-1	.	13	.	CASSITAYNEQFF	TGTGCCAGTAGTATAACGGCCTACAATGAGCAGTTCTTC
TRBV10-3	TRBJ2-5	TRBD2	17	once	CAISDPTSGVSGETQYF	TGTGCCATCAGTGATCCGACTAGCGGGGTTTCGGGAGAGACCCAGTACTTC
TRBV4-1	TRBJ1-1	.	15	.	CASSQEVGGSTEAFF	TGCGCCAGCAGCCAAGAAGTCGGCGGGAGCACTGAAGCTTTCTTT
TRBV5-8	TRBJ1-6	TRBD1	17	.	CASSLDMAQGGDSPLHF	TGTGCCAGCAGCTTGGACATGGCGCAGGGGGGTGATTCACCCCTCCACTTT
TRBV25-1	TRBJ1-1	TRBD1	15	.	CASSPQTGMNTEAFF	TGTGCCAGCAGTCCTCAGACAGGGATGAACACTGAAGCTTTCTTT
TRBV2	TRBJ2-7	TRBD1	14	.	CARSPGQGVHEQYF	TGTGCCAGAAGTCCGGGACAGGGGGTCCACGAGCAGTACTTC
TRBV27	TRBJ2-2	.	13	.	CASSLSGAGELFF	TGTGCCAGCAGTTTATCGGGAGCCGGGGAGCTGTTTTTT
TRBV4-1	TRBJ2-5	TRBD2	17	.	CASSLRLAGGPGETQYF	TGCGCCAGCAGCTTACGACTAGCGGGGGGGCCTGGAGAGACCCAGTACTTC
TRBV21-1	TRBJ1-1	.	15	.	CASSNRDRGCTEAFF	TGTGCCAGCAGCAACCGGGACAGGGGTTGTACTGAAGCTTTCTTT
TRBV28	TRBJ1-6	.	15	few	CASSLPLTGYSPLHF	TGTGCCAGCAGTTTACCTTTGACCGGGTACTCACCCCTCCACTTT
TRBV7-9	TRBJ1-2	TRBD1	16	.	CASSLDGQGPHYGYTF	TGTGCCAGCAGCTTAGATGGACAGGGACCACACTATGGCTACACCTTC
TRBV6-5	TRBJ1-2	.	15	.	CASTPGPLTNYGYTF	TGTGCCAGCACCCCAGGTCCACTTACCAACTATGGCTACACCTTC
TRBV6-5	TRBJ2-2	TRBD1	16	.	CASSYSRGGSNRELFF	TGTGCCAGCAGTTACTCGCGAGGGGGCAGTAACCGGGAGCTGTTTTTT